These T cell receptor beta chains were read from a single sample in a study of T-cell reconstitution after alpha-beta-depleted transplantation in children. TCRdb analysed the PCR reads with MiXCR anew, one entry per CDR3 protein. The sample has about 980,000 distinct CDR3 sequences, about 29% seen once. Sequenced here: PBMCs, mostly from graft donor cells, sampled 360 days after TCRalphabeta/CD19-depleted stem cell transplant. The source of these receptors is a boy younger than two who had a stem cell transplant for SCID, so the T cells may come from the graft donor. Both conserved end residues are part of each CDR3. D genes are given only for firm matches. Size tells how often a clone was seen (once, few, many) or the class of an expanded clone, and some rows leave it out.

cdr3_nt: TGTGCCAGCAGCCCTCGGACAGGAGAGAATGAGCAGTTCTTC; cdr3_aa: CASSPRTGENEQFF; v_call: TRBV7-2; j_call: TRBJ2-1; d_call: TRBD1; clone_size: few
cdr3_nt: TGTGCCAGCAGTTTATACGGGACTAGCGCATTAGATACGCAGTATTTT; cdr3_aa: CASSLYGTSALDTQYF; v_call: TRBV12-3/TRBV12-4; j_call: TRBJ2-3; d_call: TRBD2; clone_size: NA
cdr3_nt: TGCGCCAGCAGCCGAGTGTCGGTAGCTAATGAAAAACTGTTTTTT; cdr3_aa: CASSRVSVANEKLFF; v_call: TRBV5-1; j_call: TRBJ1-4; d_call: NA; clone_size: few
cdr3_nt: TGTGCCAGCAGTCACACTGACAGGGGGCGCGATGGCTACACCTTC; cdr3_aa: CASSHTDRGRDGYTF; v_call: TRBV12-3/TRBV12-4; j_call: TRBJ1-2; d_call: TRBD1; clone_size: few
cdr3_nt: TGTGCCAGCAGTTTATCGCAGTTCATGAACACTGAAGCTTTCTTT; cdr3_aa: CASSLSQFMNTEAFF; v_call: TRBV28; j_call: TRBJ1-1; d_call: NA; clone_size: few
cdr3_nt: TGCGCCAGCAGCCAACTGGAGAGGTACGAGCAGTACTTC; cdr3_aa: CASSQLERYEQYF; v_call: TRBV4-1; j_call: TRBJ2-7; d_call: NA; clone_size: NA
cdr3_nt: TGCAGTGCTAGTTTTTATCTGGACCGTAGCACAGATACGCAGTATTTT; cdr3_aa: CSASFYLDRSTDTQYF; v_call: TRBV20-1; j_call: TRBJ2-3; d_call: NA; clone_size: NA
cdr3_nt: TGCGCCAGCAGCCAAGGTAGTGGGGTTGGGCAGCCCCAGCATTTT; cdr3_aa: CASSQGSGVGQPQHF; v_call: TRBV4-1; j_call: TRBJ1-5; d_call: NA; clone_size: once
cdr3_nt: TGTGCCAGTTCAGGCGGCGGCTATAATTCACCCCTCCACTTT; cdr3_aa: CASSGGGYNSPLHF; v_call: TRBV6-1; j_call: TRBJ1-6; d_call: NA; clone_size: NA
cdr3_nt: TGTGCCAGCAGTTTAGTCAGCGGCCCAGGTACGCAGTATTTT; cdr3_aa: CASSLVSGPGTQYF; v_call: TRBV28; j_call: TRBJ2-3; d_call: NA; clone_size: NA
cdr3_nt: TGTGCCAGCAGTTTCGTCGGCTACGAGCAGTACTTC; cdr3_aa: CASSFVGYEQYF; v_call: TRBV27; j_call: TRBJ2-7; d_call: NA; clone_size: many
cdr3_nt: TGTGCCAGCAGTTCCCCCGTGGGAGGGCAATACGAGCAGTACTTC; cdr3_aa: CASSSPVGGQYEQYF; v_call: TRBV28; j_call: TRBJ2-7; d_call: TRBD2; clone_size: NA
cdr3_nt: TGCGCCAGCAGCTTTCCCGACAGGGTCAATGAGCAGTTCTTC; cdr3_aa: CASSFPDRVNEQFF; v_call: TRBV5-1; j_call: TRBJ2-1; d_call: TRBD1; clone_size: NA
cdr3_nt: TGTGCCAGCAGCCCCGGGCCCGGTATCTCCTACGAGCAGTACTTC; cdr3_aa: CASSPGPGISYEQYF; v_call: TRBV7-9; j_call: TRBJ2-7; d_call: NA; clone_size: NA
cdr3_nt: TGTGCCAGCAGCCTCCCGGGACACCGGTCTCGCAATGAGCAGTTCTTC; cdr3_aa: CASSLPGHRSRNEQFF; v_call: TRBV7-9; j_call: TRBJ2-1; d_call: NA; clone_size: few
cdr3_nt: TGTGCCAGCAGTTTAAACACCCTGGAAGCTTTCTTT; cdr3_aa: CASSLNTLEAFF; v_call: TRBV12-3/TRBV12-4; j_call: TRBJ1-1; d_call: NA; clone_size: NA
cdr3_nt: TGCGCCAGCAGCCAAGATTTCAGAGAAAAACTGTTTTTT; cdr3_aa: CASSQDFREKLFF; v_call: TRBV4-3; j_call: TRBJ1-4; d_call: NA; clone_size: NA
cdr3_nt: TGTGCCAGCAGCCTCTTCCTGGGGACAGGGGCCTACGAGCAGTACTTC; cdr3_aa: CASSLFLGTGAYEQYF; v_call: TRBV4-2; j_call: TRBJ2-7; d_call: TRBD1; clone_size: NA
cdr3_nt: TGTGCCAGCAGCTCTTGGACAGGGGTGACAGATACGCAGTATTTT; cdr3_aa: CASSSWTGVTDTQYF; v_call: TRBV7-6; j_call: TRBJ2-3; d_call: TRBD1; clone_size: few
cdr3_nt: TGTGCCACCAGTGCAGGGGGCAGGAATGAGCAGTTCTTC; cdr3_aa: CATSAGGRNEQFF; v_call: TRBV24-1; j_call: TRBJ2-1; d_call: TRBD1; clone_size: few
cdr3_nt: TGTGCCAGCAGCCAAGTTGGGGGGGCTGGTGAGACCCAGTACTTC; cdr3_aa: CASSQVGGAGETQYF; v_call: TRBV3-1; j_call: TRBJ2-5; d_call: NA; clone_size: NA
cdr3_nt: TGCAGTGCTAGTCAGGGGCTATCCTACAATGAGCAGTTCTTC; cdr3_aa: CSASQGLSYNEQFF; v_call: TRBV20-1; j_call: TRBJ2-1; d_call: NA; clone_size: NA
cdr3_nt: TGCAGCGTTACAGGGAACGGGAGGGGGAAGGAGACCCAGTACTTC; cdr3_aa: CSVTGNGRGKETQYF; v_call: TRBV29-1; j_call: TRBJ2-5; d_call: TRBD2; clone_size: NA
cdr3_nt: TGTGCCAGCAGCCTCCCGCCGGGCGCGATAAACACTGAAGCTTTCTTT; cdr3_aa: CASSLPPGAINTEAFF; v_call: TRBV11-2; j_call: TRBJ1-1; d_call: NA; clone_size: NA
cdr3_nt: TGTGCCAGCAGCACTCCGAATGAGGGCGCTGGGGGCTACACCTTC; cdr3_aa: CASSTPNEGAGGYTF; v_call: TRBV7-9; j_call: TRBJ1-2; d_call: NA; clone_size: few
cdr3_nt: TGTGCCAGCAGTGAAGCGCTTGGTGGCAGGTCGTTTGGCACAGATACGCAGTATTTT; cdr3_aa: CASSEALGGRSFGTDTQYF; v_call: TRBV6-1; j_call: TRBJ2-3; d_call: NA; clone_size: few
cdr3_nt: TGCAGTGCTGAAAGGGGGGGCCTGAAGACCCAGTACTTC; cdr3_aa: CSAERGGLKTQYF; v_call: TRBV20-1; j_call: TRBJ2-5; d_call: NA; clone_size: NA
cdr3_nt: TGTGCCAGCAGCGACCTCAACACAGGGATGAACACTGAAGCTTTCTTT; cdr3_aa: CASSDLNTGMNTEAFF; v_call: TRBV9; j_call: TRBJ1-1; d_call: NA; clone_size: NA
cdr3_nt: TGCGCCAGCAGCCCGGACGTTTCGAACACCGGGGAGCTGTTTTTT; cdr3_aa: CASSPDVSNTGELFF; v_call: TRBV5-1; j_call: TRBJ2-2; d_call: NA; clone_size: few
cdr3_nt: TGTGCCAGTAGTCGGTCGACGCCTGGAAACACCATATATTTT; cdr3_aa: CASSRSTPGNTIYF; v_call: TRBV19; j_call: TRBJ1-3; d_call: NA; clone_size: few
cdr3_nt: TGTGCCAGCAGCCTCCCTGGGTTAGCGGGGGCGAAGGATGAGCAGTTCTTC; cdr3_aa: CASSLPGLAGAKDEQFF; v_call: TRBV7-9; j_call: TRBJ2-1; d_call: TRBD2; clone_size: NA
cdr3_nt: TGTGCCAGCGGACAGGGGCGCGATGAGCAGTTCTTC; cdr3_aa: CASGQGRDEQFF; v_call: TRBV12-3/TRBV12-4; j_call: TRBJ2-1; d_call: TRBD1; clone_size: NA
cdr3_nt: TGCAGCGTCCTCCCTAGAACTGAAGCTTTCTTT; cdr3_aa: CSVLPRTEAFF; v_call: TRBV29-1; j_call: TRBJ1-1; d_call: NA; clone_size: NA
cdr3_nt: TGTGCCAGCAGTTCCCAGGGGCCCGGGGAGCTGTTTTTT; cdr3_aa: CASSSQGPGELFF; v_call: TRBV27; j_call: TRBJ2-2; d_call: NA; clone_size: NA
cdr3_nt: TGCGCCAGCAGCTTGCGCGGACTAGCGGTAGATACGCAGTATTTT; cdr3_aa: CASSLRGLAVDTQYF; v_call: TRBV5-1; j_call: TRBJ2-3; d_call: TRBD2; clone_size: NA
cdr3_nt: TGTGCCAGCAGCTTCATAGCGGAAGACTCCTACAATGAGCAGTTCTTC; cdr3_aa: CASSFIAEDSYNEQFF; v_call: TRBV5-6; j_call: TRBJ2-1; d_call: NA; clone_size: many
cdr3_nt: TGTGCCAGCAGTCGCGGGACACCTATAAACTATGGCTACACCTTC; cdr3_aa: CASSRGTPINYGYTF; v_call: TRBV6-1; j_call: TRBJ1-2; d_call: NA; clone_size: few
cdr3_nt: TGTGCCAGCAGGGAACTAGCGGGGGTTATCGAGCAGTACTTC; cdr3_aa: CASRELAGVIEQYF; v_call: TRBV2; j_call: TRBJ2-7; d_call: TRBD2; clone_size: NA
cdr3_nt: TGCGCCAGCAGTATCGGACAGGGAAGGACTGAAGCTTTCTTT; cdr3_aa: CASSIGQGRTEAFF; v_call: TRBV5-1; j_call: TRBJ1-1; d_call: TRBD1; clone_size: NA
cdr3_nt: TGTGCCATCAGTGAGTTGGGCACCCCGGATCAGCCCCAGCATTTT; cdr3_aa: CAISELGTPDQPQHF; v_call: TRBV10-3; j_call: TRBJ1-5; d_call: NA; clone_size: NA
cdr3_nt: TGTGCCAGCAGTAAACCGGGTTACGAGCAGTACTTC; cdr3_aa: CASSKPGYEQYF; v_call: TRBV6-2/TRBV6-3; j_call: TRBJ2-7; d_call: NA; clone_size: NA
cdr3_nt: TGTGCCAGCACTCTGGGGGGAAGGAACACCGGGGAGCTGTTTTTT; cdr3_aa: CASTLGGRNTGELFF; v_call: TRBV28; j_call: TRBJ2-2; d_call: NA; clone_size: NA
cdr3_nt: TGCAGCGTTGAAGCCCTTTCCGGGACAGGGTCCTACGAGCAGTACTTC; cdr3_aa: CSVEALSGTGSYEQYF; v_call: TRBV29-1; j_call: TRBJ2-7; d_call: TRBD1; clone_size: many
cdr3_nt: TGCGCCAGCAGCGTAGGACAGGGAGTGGGCGAGCAGTACTTC; cdr3_aa: CASSVGQGVGEQYF; v_call: TRBV5-1; j_call: TRBJ2-7; d_call: TRBD1; clone_size: NA
cdr3_nt: TGTGCCAGCAGCTTAGGTTTTTGGGGGTTTAAAAAGGATGGCTACACCTTC; cdr3_aa: CASSLGFWGFKKDGYTF; v_call: TRBV7-2; j_call: TRBJ1-2; d_call: NA; clone_size: NA
cdr3_nt: TGCGCCAGCAGCGTCCCGGGACGAGGCAATGAGCAGTTCTTC; cdr3_aa: CASSVPGRGNEQFF; v_call: TRBV5-1; j_call: TRBJ2-1; d_call: NA; clone_size: few
cdr3_nt: TGCAGCGTTGTGGGGACCAGACTCAATGAGCAGTTCTTC; cdr3_aa: CSVVGTRLNEQFF; v_call: TRBV29-1; j_call: TRBJ2-1; d_call: NA; clone_size: NA
cdr3_nt: TGCGCCAGCAGCTTGGGGGACGGAACCAACACTGAAGCTTTCTTT; cdr3_aa: CASSLGDGTNTEAFF; v_call: TRBV5-1; j_call: TRBJ1-1; d_call: NA; clone_size: NA
cdr3_nt: TGCAGTGCAAACCTAGCGGGGGGAGAGACCCAGTACTTC; cdr3_aa: CSANLAGGETQYF; v_call: TRBV20-1; j_call: TRBJ2-5; d_call: TRBD2; clone_size: few
cdr3_nt: TGTGCCAGCAGTTACTCGTTTCAGGGGGGCACCGGGGAGCTGTTTTTT; cdr3_aa: CASSYSFQGGTGELFF; v_call: TRBV6-5; j_call: TRBJ2-2; d_call: NA; clone_size: many
cdr3_nt: TGCGCCAGCAGCTTGAAATCCGGGCACCCCCTTGGCTACACCTTC; cdr3_aa: CASSLKSGHPLGYTF; v_call: TRBV5-1; j_call: TRBJ1-2; d_call: NA; clone_size: few
cdr3_nt: TGTGCCAGCAGCGACTTGGGACAGGGCACAGATACGCAGTATTTT; cdr3_aa: CASSDLGQGTDTQYF; v_call: TRBV3-1; j_call: TRBJ2-3; d_call: TRBD1; clone_size: NA
cdr3_nt: TGTGCCAGCAGTTACGGATCAGCGGGGGGGAGGTACGAGCAGTACTTC; cdr3_aa: CASSYGSAGGRYEQYF; v_call: TRBV6-5; j_call: TRBJ2-7; d_call: TRBD2; clone_size: few
cdr3_nt: TGTGCCAGCAGCTTGACGGGGGGGCCCAATGAGCAGTTCTTC; cdr3_aa: CASSLTGGPNEQFF; v_call: TRBV5-4; j_call: TRBJ2-1; d_call: TRBD2; clone_size: many